This TCR beta chain was found in a study of identical twins. Study-level points and caveats: Alpha sequences out of frame and shared by twins had excess low generation probability.

Looked up from germline, CDR1 is DFQATT and CDR2 is SNEGSKA (reference sequence). This CDR3 is 15 amino acids long. The junction had 12 bases not matched to a gene; V was cut back by 4 bases and J by 7 bases. A universal primer site came from template switching; cDNA carried unique molecular identifiers. Using its own MiXCR run on the 5' RACE reads, TCRdb lists one record per CDR3 protein. The data show 540,000 or so distinct CDR3 sequences, about a fifth seen once. The sample holds many counts of this clonotype. No antigen is known for it. These data were likewise used in another study, on yellow fever vaccine responses in identical twins. This second study notes: Twins' vaccine T cell response reportedly seemed partly convergent, partly personalized.

The sample taken for sequencing was CD4+ T cells sorted from blood. This TCR derives from a woman aged 18-29 years in good health. The J gene is TRBJ2-3, the V gene TRBV20-1; TRBD2 aligns across 9 bases. CDR3 in DNA: TGCAGTGCTAAAGGCTTCGCGGGAGGGCCACATACGCAGTATTTT. Its translation is CSAKGFAGGPHTQYF.